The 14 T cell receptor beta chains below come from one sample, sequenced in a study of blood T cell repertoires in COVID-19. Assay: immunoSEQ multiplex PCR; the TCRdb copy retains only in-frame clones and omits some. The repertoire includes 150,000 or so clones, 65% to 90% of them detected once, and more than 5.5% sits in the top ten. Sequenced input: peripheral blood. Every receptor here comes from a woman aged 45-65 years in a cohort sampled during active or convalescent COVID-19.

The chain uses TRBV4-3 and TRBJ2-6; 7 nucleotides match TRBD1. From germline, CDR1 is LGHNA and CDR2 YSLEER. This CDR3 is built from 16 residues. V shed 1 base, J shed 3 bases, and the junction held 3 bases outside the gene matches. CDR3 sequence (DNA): TGCGCCAGCAGCCAAGGACAGGGTTTTGGGGCCAACGTCCTGACTTTC. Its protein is CASSQGQGFGANVLTF.

CDR3 in DNA: TGTGCCAGCAGCGTAGCACTGGGGCCCTACGAGCAGTACTTC. Translated, it gives CASSVALGPYEQYF. The rearrangement joins TRBV9 to TRBJ2-7; tentatively, D is TRBD1 (5 bases). The CDR3 is made up of 14 amino acids. Trimming pared 0 bases from V and 2 bases from J, leaving 9 bases between. Germline V lookup: CDR1 SGDLS, CDR2 YYNGEE.

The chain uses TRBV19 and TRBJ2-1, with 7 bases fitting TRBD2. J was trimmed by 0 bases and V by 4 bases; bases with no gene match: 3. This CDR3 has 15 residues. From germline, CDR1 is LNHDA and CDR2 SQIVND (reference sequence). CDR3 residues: CASSTRGDSYNEQFF. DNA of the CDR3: TGTGCCAGTAGTACCCGGGGGGACTCCTACAATGAGCAGTTCTTC.

The CDR3 here is CASSLGRGKDQPQHF. For the CDR3, the DNA is TGTGCCAGCAGCTTGGGCAGGGGGAAGGATCAGCCCCAGCATTTT. The chain recombines TRBV5-6 with TRBJ1-5; 7 bases line up with TRBD1. This CDR3 region has 15 residues. The V segment lost 0 bases and the J segment 5 bases; nucleotides outside the gene matches: 5. Germline-derived CDR1 and CDR2 are SGHDT and YYEEEE.

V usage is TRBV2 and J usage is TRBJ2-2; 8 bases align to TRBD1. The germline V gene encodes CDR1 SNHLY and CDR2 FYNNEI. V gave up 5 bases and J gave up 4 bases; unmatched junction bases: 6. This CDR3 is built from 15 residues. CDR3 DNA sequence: TGTGCCAGCAGTTTTCAGGGGGCCGGCACCGGGGAGCTGTTTTTT. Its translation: CASSFQGAGTGELFF.

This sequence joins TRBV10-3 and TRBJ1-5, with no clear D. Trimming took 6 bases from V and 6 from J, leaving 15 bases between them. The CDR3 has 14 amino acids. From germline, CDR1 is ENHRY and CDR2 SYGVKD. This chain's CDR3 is CAISEGEFSQPQHF. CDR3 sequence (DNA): TGTGCCATCAGCGAGGGAGAGTTCAGTCAGCCCCAGCATTTT.

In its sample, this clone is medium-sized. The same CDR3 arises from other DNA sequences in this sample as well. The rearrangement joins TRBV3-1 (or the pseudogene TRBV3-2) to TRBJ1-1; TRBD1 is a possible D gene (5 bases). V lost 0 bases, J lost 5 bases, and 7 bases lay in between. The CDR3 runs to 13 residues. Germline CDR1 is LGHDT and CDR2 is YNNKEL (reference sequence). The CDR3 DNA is TGTGCCAGCAGCCAAGAGGGGGGTACTGAAGCTTTCTTT. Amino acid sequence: CASSQEGGTEAFF.

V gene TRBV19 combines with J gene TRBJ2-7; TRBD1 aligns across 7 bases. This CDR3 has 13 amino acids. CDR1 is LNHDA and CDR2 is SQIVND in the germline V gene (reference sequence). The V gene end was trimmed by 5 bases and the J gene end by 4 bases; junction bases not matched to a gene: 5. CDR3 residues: CASSGDSKYEQYF. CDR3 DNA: TGTGCCAGTAGTGGGGACAGTAAATACGAGCAGTACTTC.

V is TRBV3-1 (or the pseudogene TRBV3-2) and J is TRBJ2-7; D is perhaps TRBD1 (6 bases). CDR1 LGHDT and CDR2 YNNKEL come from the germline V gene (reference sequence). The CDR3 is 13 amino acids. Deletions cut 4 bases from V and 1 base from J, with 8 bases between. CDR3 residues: CASSRGQSYEQYF. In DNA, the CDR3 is TGTGCCAGCAGCCGAGGACAGTCCTACGAGCAGTACTTC.

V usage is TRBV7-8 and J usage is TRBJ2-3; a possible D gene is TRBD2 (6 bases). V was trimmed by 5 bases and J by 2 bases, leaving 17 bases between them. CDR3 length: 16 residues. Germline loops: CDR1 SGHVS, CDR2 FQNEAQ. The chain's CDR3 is CASSPPFRENTDTQYF. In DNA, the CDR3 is TGTGCCAGCAGCCCCCCTTTCCGGGAGAACACAGATACGCAGTATTTT.

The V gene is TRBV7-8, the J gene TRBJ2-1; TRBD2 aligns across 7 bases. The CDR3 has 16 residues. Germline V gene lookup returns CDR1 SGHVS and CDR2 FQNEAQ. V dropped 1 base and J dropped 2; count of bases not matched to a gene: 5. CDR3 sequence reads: CASSLVAGVAYNEQFF. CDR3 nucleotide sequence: TGTGCCAGCAGCTTAGTGGCGGGGGTTGCCTACAATGAGCAGTTCTTC.

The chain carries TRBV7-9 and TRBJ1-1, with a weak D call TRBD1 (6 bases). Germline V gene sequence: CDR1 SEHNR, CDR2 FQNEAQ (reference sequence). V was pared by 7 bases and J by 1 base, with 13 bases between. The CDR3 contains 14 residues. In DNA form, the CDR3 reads TGTGCCAGCAACTACAGGGTTGGGAACACTGAAGCTTTCTTT. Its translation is CASNYRVGNTEAFF.

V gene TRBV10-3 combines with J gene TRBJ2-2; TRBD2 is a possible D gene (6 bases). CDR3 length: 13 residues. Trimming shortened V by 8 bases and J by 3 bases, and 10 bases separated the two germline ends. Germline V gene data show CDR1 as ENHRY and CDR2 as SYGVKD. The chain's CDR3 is CAISGADTGELFF. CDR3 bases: TGTGCCATCTCGGGAGCAGACACCGGGGAGCTGTTTTTT.

CDR3 sequence (DNA): TGCAGCCACGGACAGTCCTACAATGAGCAGTTCTTC. Amino acids: CSHGQSYNEQFF. The chain has TRBV29-1 and TRBJ2-1, with D possibly being TRBD1 (6 bases). V lost 8 bases and J lost 1, with 9 bases in between. In germline, CDR1 is SQVTM, CDR2 ANQGSEA. This CDR3 has 12 amino acids.